Listed below are T cell receptor beta chains from one sample, sequenced in a study of T cells in Graves' hyperthyroidism and ophthalmopathy. From the multiplex PCR reads, TCRdb called clonotypes with MiXCR, one entry per CDR3 protein. The data show 530,000 or so distinct CDR3 sequences, around a quarter seen once. The sample comprised blood. Receptor source: a woman aged 25 to 39 with Graves' ophthalmopathy. The CDR3 runs from the conserved cysteine through the conserved F or W. Fields, in order: J gene, clone size, D gene, V gene, CDR3 DNA, CDR3 protein. The D gene is left open where the match is weak. Not all rows give a size; the values are once, few, many and, for expanded clones, a class.

TRBJ2-7,few,-,TRBV30,TGTGCCTGGAGTTTTTCCGGGGGCTACGAGCAGTACTTC,CAWSFSGGYEQYF
TRBJ2-2,-,TRBD2,TRBV5-1,TGCGCCACCTCTGGGACTAATTTAAACACCGGGGAGCTGTTTTTT,CATSGTNLNTGELFF
TRBJ1-1,-,TRBD1,TRBV6-1,TGTGCCAGCAGTATCACGACAGGGAGCACTGAAGCTTTCTTT,CASSITTGSTEAFF
TRBJ1-2,few,TRBD1,TRBV29-1,TGCAGCGCCGCCGACAGGGGCAGCTATGGCTACACCTTC,CSAADRGSYGYTF
TRBJ2-7,many,TRBD1,TRBV19,TGTGCCAGTAGTATATTGGGACAGGCTCGGGACAGCGAGCAGTACTTC,CASSILGQARDSEQYF
TRBJ2-5,many,-,TRBV20-1,TGCAGTGCTAGAAACCTCCAAGAGACCCAGTACTTC,CSARNLQETQYF
TRBJ1-1,-,-,TRBV6-2/TRBV6-3,TGTGCCAGCACCCTGATTGGGGGAAACACTGAAGCTTTCTTT,CASTLIGGNTEAFF
TRBJ1-1,many,-,TRBV6-1,TGTGCCAGCAGAAGGGAGGCCGGCCGAACCCAGGGTATTTTCTTT,CASRREAGRTQGIFF
TRBJ2-7,-,-,TRBV5-1,TGCGCCAGCAGCTTGGAAAGAGTTGAGCAGTACTTC,CASSLERVEQYF
TRBJ2-7,many,-,TRBV28,TGTGCCAGCAGCCCCCCTGACAGCTCCTACGAGCAGTACTTC,CASSPPDSSYEQYF
TRBJ2-7,-,-,TRBV6-2/TRBV6-3,TGTGCCAGCAGTCCGGGTCCTTGGAGGGGAGCCTACGAACTGTACTTC,CASSPGPWRGAYELYF
TRBJ1-1,many,TRBD1,TRBV5-1,TGCGCCAGCAGCTGGACAGGGGGCGGGAACACTGAAGCTTTCTTT,CASSWTGGGNTEAFF
TRBJ2-5,-,TRBD1,TRBV12-3/TRBV12-4,TGTGCCAGCAGTGTGGGACAGGTAGAGACCCAGTACTTC,CASSVGQVETQYF
TRBJ2-7,-,TRBD2,TRBV28,TGTGCCAGCAGAAGAGGACTAGCGGGCTCCTACGAGCAGTACTTC,CASRRGLAGSYEQYF
TRBJ2-2,many,-,TRBV6-2/TRBV6-3,TGTGCCAGCAGCAACAGGGCTCTGGGAACCGGGGAGCTGTTTTTT,CASSNRALGTGELFF
TRBJ1-2,few,-,TRBV28,TGTGCCAGCAGAGATCGGATGAATGCTGTACTTGGCTACACCTTC,CASRDRMNAVLGYTF
TRBJ2-7,-,TRBD2,TRBV6-2/TRBV6-3,TGTGCCAGCAGTACTACCCTCTCGGGACACCGGGGGCTAGCGGGTACCTACGAGCAGTACTTC,CASSTTLSGHRGLAGTYEQYF
TRBJ2-5,many,-,TRBV6-2/TRBV6-3,TGTGCCAGCACCACCTGGGGAGGGGGGCGGACCCAGTACTTC,CASTTWGGGRTQYF
TRBJ1-5,many,-,TRBV7-8,TGTGCCAGCAGCTTGCGGCAAAGGGGGGGAGGCAATCAGCCCCAGCATTTT,CASSLRQRGGGNQPQHF
TRBJ1-1,many,TRBD1,TRBV18,TGTGCCAGCTCACTTTGGACACCGGGACAGGGATTTACTGAAGCTTTCTTT,CASSLWTPGQGFTEAFF
TRBJ1-5,-,TRBD1,TRBV27,TGTGCCAGCAGGCCGACAGGGGGAGCGACTTATAGCAATCAGCCCCAGCATTTT,CASRPTGGATYSNQPQHF
TRBJ1-2,-,TRBD1,TRBV19,TGTGCCAGTAGTGGCGACAGGGGACGCGACTATGGCTACACCTTC,CASSGDRGRDYGYTF
TRBJ1-5,many,-,TRBV7-8,TGTGCCAGCAGCTTACCAGGGAAGTACAGAAGTCAGCCCCAGCATTTT,CASSLPGKYRSQPQHF
TRBJ2-2,-,-,TRBV6-5,TGTGCCAGCAGTTACTCGGGACGGAAAACCGGGGAGCTGTTTTTT,CASSYSGRKTGELFF
TRBJ1-1,-,-,TRBV12-3/TRBV12-4,TGTGCCAGCAGTTTAGGGTCTCGGAACACTGAAGCTTTCTTT,CASSLGSRNTEAFF
TRBJ1-2,-,-,TRBV12-5,TGTGCTAGTGGTTTGGACAGGGACAATGGCTACACCTTC,CASGLDRDNGYTF
TRBJ1-2,many,-,TRBV6-2/TRBV6-3,TGTGCCAGCAGTTACGGTCGGAGGGTGCATCCTGGCTACACCTTC,CASSYGRRVHPGYTF
TRBJ2-7,few,-,TRBV20-1,TGCAGTGCTAGCCCGAGCGGGTACTACGAGCAGTACTTC,CSASPSGYYEQYF
TRBJ2-7,many,TRBD2,TRBV2,TGTGCCAGCAGCGACCTGGGACTAGCGGGGGGCCCCCCCCCATACGAGCAGTACTTC,CASSDLGLAGGPPPYEQYF
TRBJ2-7,many,TRBD2,TRBV20-1,TGCAGTGCTAGAGGGCGGGGGGGCTACGAGCAGTACTTC,CSARGRGGYEQYF
TRBJ2-7,-,-,TRBV12-3/TRBV12-4,TGTGCCAGCAGTTCGACAGTTTCACCCCTCCACTTC,CASSSTVSPLHF
TRBJ1-5,many,-,TRBV5-1,TGCGCCAGCAAGGAGGGACTCTATAGCAATCAGCCCCAGCATTTT,CASKEGLYSNQPQHF
TRBJ2-7,-,-,TRBV14,TGTGCCAGCAGTGAACCGACCGTCCTCGAGCAGTACTTC,CASSEPTVLEQYF
TRBJ2-1,many,-,TRBV15,TGTGCCACCAGCAGAGCTACAGGGCCAGTAAATGAGCAGTTCTTC,CATSRATGPVNEQFF
TRBJ2-2,-,TRBD2,TRBV6-2/TRBV6-3,TGTGCCAGCAGTTTATTAGCGGGACTGAACACCGGGGAGCTGTTTTTT,CASSLLAGLNTGELFF
TRBJ2-2,many,-,TRBV2,TGTGCCAGCAGTGATAGATGGGCCGGGGAGCTGTTTTTT,CASSDRWAGELFF
TRBJ1-1,few,TRBD1,TRBV27,TGTGCCAGCAGTTTCACAGGGGCACCCAACACTGAAGCTTTCTTT,CASSFTGAPNTEAFF
TRBJ2-5,many,-,TRBV12-3/TRBV12-4,TGTGCCAGCAGCTGGGCCTCCCAAGAGACCCAGTACTTC,CASSWASQETQYF
TRBJ1-2,-,-,TRBV6-1,TGTGCCAGCGCTGACATTAGGGCCTTCTATGGCTACACCTTC,CASADIRAFYGYTF
TRBJ2-2,many,TRBD1,TRBV12-3/TRBV12-4,TGTGCCAGCAGTTTAATTGCGTCCGGCAGGGGGAGTGGCGGGGAGCTGTTTTTT,CASSLIASGRGSGGELFF
TRBJ1-5,-,TRBD1,TRBV12-3/TRBV12-4,TGTGCCAGCAGTCCAGGACAGGGGAACAATCAGCCCCAGCATTTT,CASSPGQGNNQPQHF
TRBJ1-5,many,TRBD1,TRBV11-2,TGTGCCAGCAGCTCCGGGACAGGGGAAGGCAATCAGCCCCAGCATTTT,CASSSGTGEGNQPQHF
TRBJ2-7,many,-,TRBV20-1,TGCAGTGCCACATCTACAGTCTACGAGCAGTACTTC,CSATSTVYEQYF
TRBJ1-2,many,-,TRBV6-1,TGTGCCAGCAGCGAATTGGGCAGAAACTATGGCTACACCTTC,CASSELGRNYGYTF
TRBJ2-5,many,-,TRBV18,TGTGCCAGCTCACCACCGGGGGCCAAACAGACCCAGTACTTC,CASSPPGAKQTQYF
TRBJ1-1,many,TRBD1,TRBV5-6,TGTGCCAGCAGCGCGGGACAGGTGAACACTGAAGCTTTCTTT,CASSAGQVNTEAFF
TRBJ2-5,many,TRBD1,TRBV12-3/TRBV12-4,TGTGCCAGCAGATACGGACAGGGGCAGGAGACCCAGTACTTC,CASRYGQGQETQYF
TRBJ2-7,many,TRBD1,TRBV18,TGTGCCAGCTCACCCGGACAGGATGTCAACGAGCAGTACTTC,CASSPGQDVNEQYF
TRBJ2-7,-,TRBD2,TRBV28,TGTGCCAGCAGTAAACGCTGGGGACTACTCTACGAGCAGTACTTC,CASSKRWGLLYEQYF
TRBJ2-5,-,-,TRBV10-3,TGTGCCATCAGCAGGGCGCGGTCGGTAGAGACCCAGTACTTC,CAISRARSVETQYF
TRBJ1-1,many,-,TRBV10-3,TGTGCCATCAGTGACCAGCCTAGGGAAAGGATGGCCACTGAAGCTTTCTTT,CAISDQPRERMATEAFF